This TCR beta chain is from a study of blood T cell repertoires in COVID-19. Generated by immunoSEQ multiplex PCR, the TCRdb table keeps only in-frame clones and is missing some. The data contain about 290,000 clones, roughly 85% of them singletons. V was shortened by 5 bases and J by 6 bases, with 14 bases between the two germline ends. The CDR3 is 14 residues long. Per the germline V gene, CDR1 is SNHLY and CDR2 is FYNNEI. This receptor was identified in a woman younger than 45 with active or convalescent COVID-19. The chain uses TRBV2 and TRBJ1-5, with a weak D call TRBD1 (5 bases). Sequenced: peripheral blood. This chain's CDR3 is CASSPTGELQPQHF. The DNA for the CDR3 is TGTGCCAGCAGTCCAACGGGGGAGCTTCAGCCCCAGCATTTT.